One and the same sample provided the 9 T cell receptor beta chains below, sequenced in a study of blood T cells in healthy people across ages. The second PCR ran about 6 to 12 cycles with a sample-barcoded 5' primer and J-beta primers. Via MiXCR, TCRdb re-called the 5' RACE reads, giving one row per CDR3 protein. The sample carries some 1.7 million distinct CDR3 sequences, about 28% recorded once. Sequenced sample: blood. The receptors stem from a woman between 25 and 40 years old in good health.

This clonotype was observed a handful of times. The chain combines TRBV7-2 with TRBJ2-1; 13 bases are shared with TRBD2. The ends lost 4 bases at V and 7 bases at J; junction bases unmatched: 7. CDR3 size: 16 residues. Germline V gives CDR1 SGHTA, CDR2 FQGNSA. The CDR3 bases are TGTGCCAGCAGCTCCCGGGGGACTAGCGGGGATAATGAGCAGTTCTTC. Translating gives CASSSRGTSGDNEQFF.

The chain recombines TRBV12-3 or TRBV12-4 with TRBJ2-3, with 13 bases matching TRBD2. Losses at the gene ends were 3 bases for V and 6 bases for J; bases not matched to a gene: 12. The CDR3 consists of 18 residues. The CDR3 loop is CASSFSKLAGGPADTQYF. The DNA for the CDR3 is TGTGCCAGCAGTTTTTCCAAACTAGCGGGAGGGCCTGCGGATACGCAGTATTTT.

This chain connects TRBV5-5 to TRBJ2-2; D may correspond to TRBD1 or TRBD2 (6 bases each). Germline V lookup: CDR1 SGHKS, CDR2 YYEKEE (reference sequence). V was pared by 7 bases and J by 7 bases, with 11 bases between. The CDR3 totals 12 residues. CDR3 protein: CASGEGGGELFF. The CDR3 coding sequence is TGTGCCAGCGGTGAGGGGGGCGGGGAGCTGTTTTTT.

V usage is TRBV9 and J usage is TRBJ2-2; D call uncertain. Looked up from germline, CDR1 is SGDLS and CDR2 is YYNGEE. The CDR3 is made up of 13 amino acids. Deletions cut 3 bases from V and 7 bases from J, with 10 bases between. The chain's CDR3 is CASSAPGFGELFF. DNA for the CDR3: TGTGCCAGCAGCGCGCCGGGTTTCGGGGAGCTGTTTTTT.

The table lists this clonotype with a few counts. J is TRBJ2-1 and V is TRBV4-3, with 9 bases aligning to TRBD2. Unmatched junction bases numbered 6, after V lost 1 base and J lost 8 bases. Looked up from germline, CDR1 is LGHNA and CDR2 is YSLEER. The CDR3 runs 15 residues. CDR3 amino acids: CASSQGAGGSYEQFF. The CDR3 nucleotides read TGCGCCAGCAGCCAAGGGGCGGGAGGGTCGTATGAGCAGTTCTTC.

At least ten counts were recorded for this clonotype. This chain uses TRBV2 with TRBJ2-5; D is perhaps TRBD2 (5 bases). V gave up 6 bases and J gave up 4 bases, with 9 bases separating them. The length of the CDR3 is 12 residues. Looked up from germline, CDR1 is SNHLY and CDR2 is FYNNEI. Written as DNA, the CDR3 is TGTGCCAGCAGATCGGACTTAGAGACCCAGTACTTC. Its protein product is CASRSDLETQYF. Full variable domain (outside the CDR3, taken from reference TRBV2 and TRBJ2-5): EPEVTQTPSHQVTQMGQEVILRCVPISNHLYFYWYRQILGQKVEFLVSFYNNEISEKSEIFDDQFSVERPDGSNFTLKIRSTKLEDSAMYFCASRSDLETQYFGPGTRLLVL.

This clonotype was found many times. As DNA, the CDR3 is TGTGCTAGTGGTCTCAGGGGTGAAGAGACCCAGTACTTC. Amino acids: CASGLRGEETQYF. The genes are TRBV12-5 and TRBJ2-5; perhaps TRBD1 as D (6 bases). V dropped 5 bases and J dropped 3 bases, with 10 bases sitting between them. The germline V gene has CDR1 LGHNT and CDR2 FRNRAP. The CDR3 has 13 amino acids.

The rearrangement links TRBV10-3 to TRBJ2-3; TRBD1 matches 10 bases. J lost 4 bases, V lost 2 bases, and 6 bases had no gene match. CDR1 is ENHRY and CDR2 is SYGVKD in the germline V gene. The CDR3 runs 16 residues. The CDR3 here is CAISEGGQGPSDTQYF. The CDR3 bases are TGTGCCATCAGTGAGGGGGGACAGGGGCCGTCAGATACGCAGTATTTT.

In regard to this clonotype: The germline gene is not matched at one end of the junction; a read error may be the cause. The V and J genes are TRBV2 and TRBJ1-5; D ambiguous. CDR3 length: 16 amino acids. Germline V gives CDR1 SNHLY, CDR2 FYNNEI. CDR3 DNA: TGTGCCGGCAGTGAAGCTCCCGGGGTGAGCAATCAGCCCCAGCATTTT. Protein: CAGSEAPGVSNQPQHF.